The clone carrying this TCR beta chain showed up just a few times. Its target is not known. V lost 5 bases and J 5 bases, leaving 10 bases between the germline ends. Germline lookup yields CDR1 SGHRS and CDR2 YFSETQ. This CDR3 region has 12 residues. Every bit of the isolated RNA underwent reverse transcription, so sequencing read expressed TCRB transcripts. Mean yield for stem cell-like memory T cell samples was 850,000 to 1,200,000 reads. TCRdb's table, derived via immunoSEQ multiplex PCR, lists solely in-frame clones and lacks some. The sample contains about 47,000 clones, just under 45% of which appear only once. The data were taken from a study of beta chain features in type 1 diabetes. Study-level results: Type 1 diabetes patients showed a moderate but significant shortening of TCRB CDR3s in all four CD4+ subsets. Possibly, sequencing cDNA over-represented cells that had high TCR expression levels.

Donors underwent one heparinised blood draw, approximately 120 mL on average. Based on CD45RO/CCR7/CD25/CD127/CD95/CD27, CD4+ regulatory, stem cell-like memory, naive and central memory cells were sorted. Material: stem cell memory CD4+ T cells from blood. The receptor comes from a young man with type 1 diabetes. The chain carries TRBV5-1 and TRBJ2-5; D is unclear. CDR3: CASSPGAETQYF. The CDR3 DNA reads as TGCGCCAGCAGTCCTGGAGCGGAGACCCAGTACTTC.